Given below is one T cell receptor (beta chain) in context. The target antigen is unknown. The record originates from a study of cytomegalovirus exposure and HLA in healthy donors. As for the study in general: HLA-typed donors contributed 65 million to 95 million unique TCRs, which were held in an early data release.

Findings and limits, study-wide: Analyzed later, association rates of TCRs varied across HLA loci, with DRB1 most and HLA-C fewest. Several top significant clusters appeared, in a later analysis, to be linked to common viral pathogens. A classifier reportedly called cytomegalovirus status with high sensitivity and specificity.

Germline CDR1 MDHEN, CDR2 SYDVKM. The CDR3 is made up of 13 amino acids. V was clipped by 6 bases and J by 7 bases, with 13 bases between them. PCR used 60 Vbeta primers and 13 Jbeta primers. TCRdb's table, derived via immunoSEQ multiplex PCR, lists solely in-frame clones and lacks some. Here the sample spans 95,000 to 150,000 clones, about 10% being singletons. Material: PBMCs. This rearrangement joins TRBV28 to TRBJ1-5; a weak D match, TRBD1 (6 bases). The clonotype was recovered from a woman between 18 and 29 years old in good health and CMV-seropositive. The CDR3 coding sequence is TGTGCCAGCAGGGGGGCAGACGGACAGCCCCAGCATTTT. It yields the protein CASRGADGQPQHF.